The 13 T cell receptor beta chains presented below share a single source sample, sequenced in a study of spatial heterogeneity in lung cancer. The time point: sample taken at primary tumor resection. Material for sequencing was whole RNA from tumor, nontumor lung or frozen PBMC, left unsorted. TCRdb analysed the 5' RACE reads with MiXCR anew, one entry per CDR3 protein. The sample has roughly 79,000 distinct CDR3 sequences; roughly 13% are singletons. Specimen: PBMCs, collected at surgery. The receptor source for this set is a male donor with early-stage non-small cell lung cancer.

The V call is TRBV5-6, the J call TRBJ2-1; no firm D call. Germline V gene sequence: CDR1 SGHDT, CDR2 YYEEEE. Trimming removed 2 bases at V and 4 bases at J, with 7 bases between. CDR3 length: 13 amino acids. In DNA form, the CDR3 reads TGTGCCAGCAGCTTTGTAGGGTACAATGAGCAGTTCTTC. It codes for CASSFVGYNEQFF.

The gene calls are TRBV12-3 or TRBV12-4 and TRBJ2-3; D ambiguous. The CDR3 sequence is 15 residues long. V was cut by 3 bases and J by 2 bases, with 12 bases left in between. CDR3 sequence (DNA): TGTGCCAGCAGTTTTGCAGGAGAGGTCACAGATACGCAGTATTTT. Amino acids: CASSFAGEVTDTQYF.

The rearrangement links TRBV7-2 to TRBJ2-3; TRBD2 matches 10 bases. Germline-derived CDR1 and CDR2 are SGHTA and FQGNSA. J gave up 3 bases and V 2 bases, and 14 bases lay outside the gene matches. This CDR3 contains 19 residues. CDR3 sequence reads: CASSLRAGGNPGWTDTQYF. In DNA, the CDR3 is TGTGCCAGCAGCTTAAGAGCGGGAGGGAATCCTGGGTGGACAGATACGCAGTATTTT.

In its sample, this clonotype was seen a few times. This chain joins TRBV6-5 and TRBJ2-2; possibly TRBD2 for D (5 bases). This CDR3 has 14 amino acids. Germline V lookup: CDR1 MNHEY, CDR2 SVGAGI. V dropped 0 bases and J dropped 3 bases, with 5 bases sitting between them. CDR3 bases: TGTGCCAGCAGTTACTCGAGGGACACCGGGGAGCTGTTTTTT. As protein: CASSYSRDTGELFF.

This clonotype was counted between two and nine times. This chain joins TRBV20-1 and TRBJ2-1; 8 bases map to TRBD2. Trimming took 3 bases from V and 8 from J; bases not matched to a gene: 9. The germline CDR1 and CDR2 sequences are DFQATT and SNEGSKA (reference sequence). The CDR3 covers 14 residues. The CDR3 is CSASRAGGWDEQFF. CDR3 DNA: TGCAGTGCTAGCCGGGCGGGGGGCTGGGATGAGCAGTTCTTC.

The DNA of the CDR3 is TGTGCCATCAGCGGGGACGGACTCTCTGGAAACACCATATATTTT. Translating it yields CAISGDGLSGNTIYF. V gene TRBV10-3 combines with J gene TRBJ1-3; D is possibly TRBD1 (5 bases). This CDR3 region has 15 residues. Germline assignment: CDR1 ENHRY and CDR2 SYGVKD. V shed 6 bases and J shed 0 bases, with 12 bases lying between them.

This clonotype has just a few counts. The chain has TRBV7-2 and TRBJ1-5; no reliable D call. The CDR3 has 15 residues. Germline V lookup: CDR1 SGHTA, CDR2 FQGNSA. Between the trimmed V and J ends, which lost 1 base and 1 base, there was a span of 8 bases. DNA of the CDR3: TGTGCCAGCAGCTTAGTAGCGGGCAGCAATCAGCCCCAGCATTTT. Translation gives CASSLVAGSNQPQHF.

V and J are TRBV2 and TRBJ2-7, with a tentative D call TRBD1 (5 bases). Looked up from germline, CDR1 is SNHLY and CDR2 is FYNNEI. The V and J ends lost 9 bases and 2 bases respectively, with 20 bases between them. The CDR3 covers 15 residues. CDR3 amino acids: CARAPGQGHPYEQYF. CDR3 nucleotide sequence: TGTGCCAGAGCCCCTGGGCAGGGCCATCCCTACGAGCAGTACTTC. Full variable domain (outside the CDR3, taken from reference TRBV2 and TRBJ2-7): EPEVTQTPSHQVTQMGQEVILRCVPISNHLYFYWYRQILGQKVEFLVSFYNNEISEKSEIFDDQFSVERPDGSNFTLKIRSTKLEDSAMYFCARAPGQGHPYEQYFGPGTRLTVT.

This CDR3 is CASSDTDGGYEQYF. The CDR3 coding sequence is TGTGCCAGCAGTGACACGGACGGTGGCTACGAGCAGTACTTC. The chain combines TRBV6-1 with TRBJ2-7; D is ambiguous. There are 14 residues in the CDR3. Trimming took 3 bases from V and 3 from J, leaving 12 bases between them. Germline V CDR1 and CDR2: MNHNS, SASEGT.

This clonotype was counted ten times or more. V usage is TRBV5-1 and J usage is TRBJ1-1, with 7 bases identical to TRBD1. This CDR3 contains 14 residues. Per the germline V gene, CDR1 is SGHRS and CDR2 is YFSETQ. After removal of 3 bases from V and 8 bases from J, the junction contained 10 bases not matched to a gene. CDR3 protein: CASSSPGQVFEAFF. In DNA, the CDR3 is TGCGCCAGCAGCTCCCCAGGACAGGTGTTCGAAGCTTTCTTT.

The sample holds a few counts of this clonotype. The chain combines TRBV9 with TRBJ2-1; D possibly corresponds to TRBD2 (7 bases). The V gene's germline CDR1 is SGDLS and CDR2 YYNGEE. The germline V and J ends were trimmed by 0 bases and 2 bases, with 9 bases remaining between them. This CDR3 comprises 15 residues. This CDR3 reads CASSVGGGAYNEQFF. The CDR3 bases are TGTGCCAGCAGCGTAGGAGGGGGGGCCTACAATGAGCAGTTCTTC.

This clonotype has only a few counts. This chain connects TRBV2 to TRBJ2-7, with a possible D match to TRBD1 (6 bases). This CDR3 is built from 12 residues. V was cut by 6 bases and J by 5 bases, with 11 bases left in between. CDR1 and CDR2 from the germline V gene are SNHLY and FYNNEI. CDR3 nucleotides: TGTGCCAGCAGGGTTACAGGGAACGAGCAGTACTTC. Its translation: CASRVTGNEQYF.

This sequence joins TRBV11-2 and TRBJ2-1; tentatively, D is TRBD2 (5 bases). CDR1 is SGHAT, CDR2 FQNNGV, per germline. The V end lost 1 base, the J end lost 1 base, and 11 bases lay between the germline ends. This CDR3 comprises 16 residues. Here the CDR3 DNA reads TGTGCCAGCAGCTTAGGGGTCGGGGATTCCTACAATGAGCAGTTCTTC. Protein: CASSLGVGDSYNEQFF.